The 17 T cell receptor beta chains below come from one sample, sequenced in a study of blood T cell repertoires in COVID-19. The method was immunoSEQ multiplex PCR; TCRdb's version includes in-frame clones alone and lacks a portion of them. The sample gives some 150,000 clones, roughly 87% of which show up once; 3% to 4% is in the top ten. The sequenced sample was peripheral blood. The receptor set was obtained from an older woman who had recovered from COVID-19.

The genes are TRBV3-1 (or the pseudogene TRBV3-2) and TRBJ2-3; 8 nucleotides match TRBD1. CDR3 length: 15 amino acids. Germline loops: CDR1 LGHDT, CDR2 YNNKEL (reference sequence). J was trimmed by 1 base and V by 5 bases; bases with no gene match: 5. The CDR3 reads CASSRTGIGTDTQYF. Written as DNA, the CDR3 is TGTGCCAGCAGCAGGACAGGGATTGGCACAGATACGCAGTATTTT.

This chain uses TRBV11-2 with TRBJ2-5, with TRBD2 matching 8 bases. The CDR3 contains 16 residues. V shed 0 bases, J shed 4 bases, and the junction held 7 bases outside the gene matches. CDR1 and CDR2 from the germline V gene are SGHAT and FQNNGV. As DNA, the CDR3 is TGTGCCAGCAGCTTAGAGGTCGGCGGGGGGAGAGAGACCCAGTACTTC. Translated, it gives CASSLEVGGGRETQYF.

The rearrangement uses TRBV29-1 and TRBJ1-2, with D unclear. Trimming left V 3 bases short and J 2 bases short, with 7 bases between. This CDR3 contains 12 residues. Germline values: CDR1 SQVTM, CDR2 ANQGSEA. CDR3 sequence reads: CSVDEVNYGYTF. CDR3 in DNA: TGCAGCGTTGATGAGGTCAACTATGGCTACACCTTC.

V is TRBV30 and J is TRBJ1-6, with D maybe TRBD1 (6 bases). The V gene lost 4 bases and the J gene lost 2 bases, with 12 bases spanning the gap. The length of the CDR3 is 15 residues. Germline V gene sequence: CDR1 GTSNPN, CDR2 SVGIG (reference sequence). In DNA, the CDR3 is TGTGCCTGGACTCTTGGGACAACCTATAATTCACCCCTCCACTTT. Translating gives CAWTLGTTYNSPLHF.

This chain uses TRBV6-2 or TRBV6-3 with TRBJ2-7; tentatively, D is TRBD2 (5 bases). Germline V CDR1 and CDR2: MNHEY, SVGEGT. V was shortened by 4 bases and J by 7 bases, with 17 bases between the two germline ends. CDR3 length: 14 amino acids. CDR3: CASSFRPSEAEQYF. CDR3 coding DNA: TGTGCCAGCAGTTTCCGACCGTCGGAGGCGGAGCAGTACTTC.

The rearrangement uses TRBV15 and TRBJ1-1; no reliable D call. Trimming took off 2 bases at V and 1 base at J, with 17 bases between the two ends. This CDR3 is 17 amino acids long. Germline V gene lookup returns CDR1 LNHNV and CDR2 YYDKDF (reference sequence). For the CDR3, the DNA is TGTGCCACCAGCAGAAATGGGCGGGGTCCGTCGAACACTGAAGCTTTCTTT. It encodes CATSRNGRGPSNTEAFF.

The chain is built from TRBV5-8 and TRBJ2-3, with TRBD1 matching 9 bases. Trimming removed 5 bases from V and 1 base from J; junction bases left unmatched: 5. The CDR3 is made up of 15 amino acids. CDR1 SGHTS and CDR2 YDEGEE come from the germline V gene. The CDR3 loop reads CASRWDRAGTDTQYF. CDR3 in DNA: TGTGCCAGCAGATGGGACAGGGCGGGCACAGATACGCAGTATTTT.

This chain links TRBV28 with TRBJ2-5, with a tentative D call TRBD1 (5 bases). The CDR3 is 15 residues long. CDR1 is MDHEN and CDR2 is SYDVKM in the germline V gene. With 4 bases removed from V and 1 base from J, the gap between germline ends came to 13 bases. CDR3 nucleotides: TGTGCCAGCAGTTCCCGAAGACAGATCCAAGAGACCCAGTACTTC. As protein: CASSSRRQIQETQYF.

The rearrangement joins TRBV18 to TRBJ1-6; TRBD1 might be the D (5 bases). Trimming stripped 3 bases from V and 7 bases from J, with 13 bases between. This CDR3 is built from 15 residues. Germline CDR1 and CDR2: KGHSH and LQKENI. The CDR3 region is CASSPGLLSNSPLHF. In DNA form, the CDR3 reads TGTGCCAGCTCACCGGGACTCTTAAGCAATTCACCCCTCCACTTT.

V is TRBV12-3 or TRBV12-4 and J is TRBJ1-2; D ambiguous. V dropped 4 bases and J dropped 2 bases, with 5 bases sitting between them. CDR3 length: 12 residues. CDR3 coding DNA: TGTGCCAGCAGTTCCGTAAACTATGGCTACACCTTC. Protein product: CASSSVNYGYTF.

This chain uses TRBV5-6 with TRBJ1-1, with D possibly being TRBD1 (6 bases). The V gene lost 4 bases and the J gene lost 11 bases, with 21 bases spanning the gap. The CDR3 extends over 14 amino acids. The V gene's germline CDR1 is SGHDT and CDR2 YYEEEE. The CDR3 loop is CASSPRGGRWDAFF. CDR3 nucleotides: TGTGCCAGCAGCCCAAGGGGGGGACGGTGGGATGCTTTCTTT.

This rearrangement joins TRBV5-1 to TRBJ1-4, with TRBD1 matching 8 bases. CDR1 and CDR2 from the germline V gene are SGHRS and YFSETQ. This CDR3 has 14 residues. The J segment lost 5 bases and the V segment lost 4 bases, leaving 4 bases of the junction unmatched. CDR3 sequence reads: CASSLTGGNEKLFF. CDR3 nucleotides: TGCGCCAGCAGCCTTACAGGGGGAAATGAAAAACTGTTTTTT.

This clone was recorded a few times. The CDR3 is CASSQDGGLYNEQFF. The CDR3 DNA reads TGCGCCAGCAGCCAAGACGGCGGGCTCTACAATGAGCAGTTCTTC. V is TRBV4-3 and J is TRBJ2-1; tentative D call: TRBD2 (5 bases). Germline CDR1 is LGHNA and CDR2 is YSLEER. Trimming cost V 0 bases and J 3 bases, with 9 bases left between them. The CDR3 extends over 15 amino acids.

This clone was counted only a few times. The chain has TRBV6-2 or TRBV6-3 and TRBJ1-1; D may be TRBD1 (5 bases). The length of the CDR3 is 15 residues. Trimming left V 5 bases short and J 0 bases short, with 13 bases between. Per the germline V gene, CDR1 is MNHEY and CDR2 is SVGEGT. CDR3 nucleotide sequence: TGTGCCAGCAGTCGTCCGCCAGGGTTGAACACTGAAGCTTTCTTT. Residues: CASSRPPGLNTEAFF.

A single count supports this clone. The J gene is TRBJ1-2, the V gene TRBV2, with 8 positions matching TRBD1. Germline assignment: CDR1 SNHLY and CDR2 FYNNEI. This CDR3 contains 15 residues. V lost 6 bases, J lost 2 bases, and 8 bases stayed unmatched. As DNA, the CDR3 is TGTGCCAGCAGCCAAAGCGACAGGGGCAACTATGGCTACACCTTC. This gives the protein CASSQSDRGNYGYTF.

This chain links TRBV18 with TRBJ1-1; 11 positions match TRBD1. This CDR3 is built from 14 residues. Losses at the gene ends were 3 bases for V and 4 bases for J; bases not matched to a gene: 1. Germline values: CDR1 KGHSH, CDR2 LQKENI. The CDR3 reads CASSPGTGGTEAFF. CDR3 nucleotides: TGTGCCAGCTCACCTGGGACAGGGGGCACTGAAGCTTTCTTT.

The chain recombines TRBV28 with TRBJ2-5; 11 bases are a match to TRBD2. Trimming removed 6 bases from V and 1 base from J; junction bases left unmatched: 4. The CDR3 has 15 amino acids. CDR1 is MDHEN, CDR2 SYDVKM, per germline. The CDR3 is CASRPGTSGQETQYF. DNA of the CDR3: TGTGCCAGCAGACCCGGGACTAGCGGCCAAGAGACCCAGTACTTC.